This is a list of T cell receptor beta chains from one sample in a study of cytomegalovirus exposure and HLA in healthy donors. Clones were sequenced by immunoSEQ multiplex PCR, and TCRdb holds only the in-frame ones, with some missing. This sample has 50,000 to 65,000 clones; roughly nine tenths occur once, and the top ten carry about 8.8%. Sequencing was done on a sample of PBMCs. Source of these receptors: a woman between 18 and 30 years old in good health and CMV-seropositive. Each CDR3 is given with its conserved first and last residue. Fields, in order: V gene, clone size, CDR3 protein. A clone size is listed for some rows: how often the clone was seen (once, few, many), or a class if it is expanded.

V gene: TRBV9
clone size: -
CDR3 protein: CASSGPTGTPEEAFF

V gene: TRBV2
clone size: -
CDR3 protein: CARDREGTYEQYF

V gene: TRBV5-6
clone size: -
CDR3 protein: CASSLVAGGPDTDTQYF

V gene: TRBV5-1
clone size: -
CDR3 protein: CASNEGARETQYF

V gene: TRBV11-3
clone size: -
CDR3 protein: CASSPPGGEQFF

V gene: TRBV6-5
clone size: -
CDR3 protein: CASSYSLTVEAFF

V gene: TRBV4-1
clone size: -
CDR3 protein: CASSQDFEGAHYGYTF

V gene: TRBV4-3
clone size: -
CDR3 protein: CASSQGVGGVDGYTF

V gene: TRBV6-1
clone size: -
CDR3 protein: CASSEKGVSGANVLTF

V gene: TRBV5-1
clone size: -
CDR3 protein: CASSLGTGAFTDTQYF

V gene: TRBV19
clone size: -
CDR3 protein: CASSNATGQGRRRPQHF

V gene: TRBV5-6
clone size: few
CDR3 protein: CASSADRGEKLFF

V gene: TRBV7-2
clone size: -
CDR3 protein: CASSLGGPAYNEQFF

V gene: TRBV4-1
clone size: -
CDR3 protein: CASSQVGSLNEQFF

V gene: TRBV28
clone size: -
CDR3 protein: CASDRGGSPLHF

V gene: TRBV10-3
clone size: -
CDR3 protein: CAISVGRGTNQPQHF

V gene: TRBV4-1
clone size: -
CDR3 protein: CASSRGQRGNEKLFF

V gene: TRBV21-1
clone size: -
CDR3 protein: CASSSQGSGPDTQYF

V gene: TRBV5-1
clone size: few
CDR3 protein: CASSLANGEGSPLHF

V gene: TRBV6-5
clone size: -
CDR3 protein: CASSEVRLTEAFF

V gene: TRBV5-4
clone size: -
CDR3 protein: CASSLDSGIYEQYF

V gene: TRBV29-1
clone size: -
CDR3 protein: CSVDRWAKVEANYGYTF

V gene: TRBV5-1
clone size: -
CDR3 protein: CASSLGTGGSRQYF

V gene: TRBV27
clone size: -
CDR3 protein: CASSLFRGMDTQYF

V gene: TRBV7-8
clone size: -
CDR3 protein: CASSFPTRQYNNQPQHF

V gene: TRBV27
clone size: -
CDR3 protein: CASRRGEAKQETQYF

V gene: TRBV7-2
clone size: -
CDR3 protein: CASSLSAGVPKETQYF

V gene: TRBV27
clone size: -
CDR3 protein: CASSLGFLRSSYNSPLHF

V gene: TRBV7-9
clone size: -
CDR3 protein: CASSPDISGNTIYF

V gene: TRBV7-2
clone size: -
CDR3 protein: CASSAQGGWGTDTQYF

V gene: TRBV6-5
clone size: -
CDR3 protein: CASSYALTGDHGYTF

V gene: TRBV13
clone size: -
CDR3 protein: CASSLPVTGGSYNEQFF

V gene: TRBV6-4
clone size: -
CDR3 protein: CASSESSAGTGELFF

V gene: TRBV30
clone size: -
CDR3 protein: CAKGLPNTDTQYF

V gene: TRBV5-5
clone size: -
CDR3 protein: CASSSSGTTYGYTF

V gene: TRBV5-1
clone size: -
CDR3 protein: CASSLAGANTEAFF

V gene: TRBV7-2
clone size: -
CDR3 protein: CASSLEGASTDTQYF

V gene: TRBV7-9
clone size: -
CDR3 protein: CASSLHGWGQAFF

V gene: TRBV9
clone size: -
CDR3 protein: CASSVTYRVTEGYTF

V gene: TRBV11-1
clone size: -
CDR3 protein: CASSPGTGEPLHF

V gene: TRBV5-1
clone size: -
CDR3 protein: CASRIAGGTYNEQFF

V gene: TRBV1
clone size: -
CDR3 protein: CTSSQESRQETQYF

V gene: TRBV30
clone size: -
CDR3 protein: CAWLGTGNRYGYTF

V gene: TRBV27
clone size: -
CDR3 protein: CASSLSGRMAYEQYF

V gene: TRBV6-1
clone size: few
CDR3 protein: CASSERTDYGYTF

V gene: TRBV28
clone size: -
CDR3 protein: CASSLQGRWYEQYF

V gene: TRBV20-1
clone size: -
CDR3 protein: CSASANYGYTF

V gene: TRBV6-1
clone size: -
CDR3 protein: CASSLDRGGTEAFF

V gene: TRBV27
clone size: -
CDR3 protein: CASGNAGTPYGYTF

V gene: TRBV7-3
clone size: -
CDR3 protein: CASSHRGGNEQFF

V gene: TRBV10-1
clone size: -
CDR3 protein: CARRTGTSGYNEQFF

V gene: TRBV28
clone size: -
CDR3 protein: CAAIGGGFDYTF

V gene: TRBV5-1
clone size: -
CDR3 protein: CASSAGQLFYGYTF

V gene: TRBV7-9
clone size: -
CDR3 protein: CASSPPDIAVSTDTQYF

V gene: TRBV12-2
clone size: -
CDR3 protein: CASLRCGNQPQHF

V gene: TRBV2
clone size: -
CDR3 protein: CASSPRTGSGNTIYF

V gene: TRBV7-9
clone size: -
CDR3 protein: CASSLGTRANEQFF

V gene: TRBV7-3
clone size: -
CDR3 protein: CASSLGIAGGGDEQFF

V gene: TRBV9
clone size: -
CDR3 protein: CASSVSGTGFIDEQFF